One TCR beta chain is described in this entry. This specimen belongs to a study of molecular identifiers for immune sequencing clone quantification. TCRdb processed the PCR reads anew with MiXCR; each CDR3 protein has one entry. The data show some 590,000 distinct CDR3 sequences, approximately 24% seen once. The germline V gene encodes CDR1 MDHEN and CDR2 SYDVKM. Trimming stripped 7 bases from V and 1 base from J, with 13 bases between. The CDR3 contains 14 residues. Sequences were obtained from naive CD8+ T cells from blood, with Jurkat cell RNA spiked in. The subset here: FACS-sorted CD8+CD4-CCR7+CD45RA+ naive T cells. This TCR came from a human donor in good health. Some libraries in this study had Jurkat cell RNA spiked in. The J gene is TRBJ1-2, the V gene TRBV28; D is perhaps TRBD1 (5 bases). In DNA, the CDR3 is TGTGCCAGCACCCTTGACAGAAATAACTATGGCTACACCTTC. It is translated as CASTLDRNNYGYTF.